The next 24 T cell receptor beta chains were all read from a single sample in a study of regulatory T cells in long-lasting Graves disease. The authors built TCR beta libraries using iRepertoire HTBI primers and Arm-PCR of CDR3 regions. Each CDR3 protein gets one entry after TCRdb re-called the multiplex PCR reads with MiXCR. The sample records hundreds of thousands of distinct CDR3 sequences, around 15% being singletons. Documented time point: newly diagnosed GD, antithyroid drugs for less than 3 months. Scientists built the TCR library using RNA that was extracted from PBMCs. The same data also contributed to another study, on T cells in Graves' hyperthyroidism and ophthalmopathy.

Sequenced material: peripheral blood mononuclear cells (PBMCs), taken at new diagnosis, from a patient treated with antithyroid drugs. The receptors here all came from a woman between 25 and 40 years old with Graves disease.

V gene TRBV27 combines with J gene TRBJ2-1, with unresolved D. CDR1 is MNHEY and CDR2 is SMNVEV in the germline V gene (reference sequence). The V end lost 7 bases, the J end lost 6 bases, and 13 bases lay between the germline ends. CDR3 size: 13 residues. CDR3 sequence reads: CASIARPGNEQFF. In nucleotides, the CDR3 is TGTGCCAGCATCGCCCGGCCGGGCAATGAGCAGTTCTTC.

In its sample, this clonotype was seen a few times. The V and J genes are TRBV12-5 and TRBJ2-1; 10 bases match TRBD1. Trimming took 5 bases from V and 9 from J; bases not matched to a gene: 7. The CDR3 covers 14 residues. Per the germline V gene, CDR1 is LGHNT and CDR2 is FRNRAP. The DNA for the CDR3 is TGTGCTAGTGGTCCGGGACAGGGGTCGGGTGAGCAGTTCTTC. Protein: CASGPGQGSGEQFF.

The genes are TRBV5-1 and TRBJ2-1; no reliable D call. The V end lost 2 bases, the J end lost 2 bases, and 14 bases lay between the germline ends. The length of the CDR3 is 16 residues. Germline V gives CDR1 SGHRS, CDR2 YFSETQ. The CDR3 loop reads CASSLSYTRTYNEQFF. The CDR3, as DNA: TGCGCCAGCAGCTTATCTTACACCCGCACCTACAATGAGCAGTTCTTC.

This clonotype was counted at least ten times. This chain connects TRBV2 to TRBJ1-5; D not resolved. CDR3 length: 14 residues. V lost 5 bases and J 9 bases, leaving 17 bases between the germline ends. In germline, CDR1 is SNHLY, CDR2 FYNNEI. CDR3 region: CASSQEAGLRPQHF. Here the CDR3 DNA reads TGTGCCAGCAGTCAAGAGGCAGGTTTACGGCCCCAGCATTTT.

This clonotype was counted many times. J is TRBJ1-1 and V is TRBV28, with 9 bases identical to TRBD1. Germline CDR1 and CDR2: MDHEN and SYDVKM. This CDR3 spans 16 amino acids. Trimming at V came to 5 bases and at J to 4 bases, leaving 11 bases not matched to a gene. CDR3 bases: TGTGCCAGCAGTGCGGGACAGGGCGGCGAGTCCACTGAAGCTTTCTTT. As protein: CASSAGQGGESTEAFF.

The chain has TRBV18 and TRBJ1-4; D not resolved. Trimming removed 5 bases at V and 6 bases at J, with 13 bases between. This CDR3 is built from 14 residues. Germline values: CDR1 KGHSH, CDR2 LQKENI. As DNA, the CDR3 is TGTGCCAGCTCATCCTTCGTGGGAGATGAAAAACTGTTTTTT. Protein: CASSSFVGDEKLFF. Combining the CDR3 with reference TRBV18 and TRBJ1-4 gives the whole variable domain NAGVMQNPRHLVRRRGQEARLRCSPMKGHSHVYWYRQLPEEGLKFMVYLQKENIIDESGMPKERFSAEFPKEGPSILRIQQVVRGDSAAYFCASSSFVGDEKLFFGSGTQLSVL.

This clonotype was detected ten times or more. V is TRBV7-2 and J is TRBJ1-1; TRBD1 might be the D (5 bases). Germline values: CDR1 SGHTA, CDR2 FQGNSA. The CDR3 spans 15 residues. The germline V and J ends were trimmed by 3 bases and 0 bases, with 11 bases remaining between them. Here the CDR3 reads CASSFQGGLNTEAFF. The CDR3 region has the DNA TGTGCCAGCAGCTTCCAGGGAGGATTGAACACTGAAGCTTTCTTT.

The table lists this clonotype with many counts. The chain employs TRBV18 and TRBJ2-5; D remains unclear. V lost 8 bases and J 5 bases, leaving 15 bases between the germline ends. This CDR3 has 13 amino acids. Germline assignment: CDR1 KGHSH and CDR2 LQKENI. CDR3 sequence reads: CASTRTVKETQYF. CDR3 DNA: TGTGCCAGCACCCGGACGGTTAAGGAGACCCAGTACTTC.

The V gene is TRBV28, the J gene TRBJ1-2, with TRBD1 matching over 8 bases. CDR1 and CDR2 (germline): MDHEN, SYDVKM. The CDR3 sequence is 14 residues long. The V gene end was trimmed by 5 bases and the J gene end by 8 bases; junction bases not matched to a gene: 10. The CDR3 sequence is CASSDRGGLGGYTF. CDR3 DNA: TGTGCCAGCAGTGACAGGGGCGGGCTGGGCGGCTACACCTTC.

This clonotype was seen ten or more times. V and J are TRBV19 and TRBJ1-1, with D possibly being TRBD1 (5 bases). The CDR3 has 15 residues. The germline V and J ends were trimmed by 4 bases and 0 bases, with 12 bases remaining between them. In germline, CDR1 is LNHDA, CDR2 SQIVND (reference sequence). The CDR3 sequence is CASSKLDTLNTEAFF. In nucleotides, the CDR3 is TGTGCCAGTAGTAAACTGGACACCTTGAACACTGAAGCTTTCTTT.

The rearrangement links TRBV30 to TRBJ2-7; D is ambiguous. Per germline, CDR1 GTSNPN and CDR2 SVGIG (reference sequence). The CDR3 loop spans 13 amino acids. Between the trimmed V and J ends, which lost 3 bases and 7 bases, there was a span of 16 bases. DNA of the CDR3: TGTGCCTGGAGGGACGGGCCCTTAGGAGAGCAGTACTTC. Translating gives CAWRDGPLGEQYF.

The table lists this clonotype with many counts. The CDR3 loop is CASTGAVTGELFF. The CDR3 DNA follows: TGTGCCAGCACCGGAGCTGTAACCGGGGAGCTGTTTTTT. The V gene is TRBV2, the J gene TRBJ2-2, with D unresolved. The germline V gene has CDR1 SNHLY and CDR2 FYNNEI. V was clipped by 7 bases and J by 5 bases, with 11 bases between them. The CDR3 is 13 residues long.

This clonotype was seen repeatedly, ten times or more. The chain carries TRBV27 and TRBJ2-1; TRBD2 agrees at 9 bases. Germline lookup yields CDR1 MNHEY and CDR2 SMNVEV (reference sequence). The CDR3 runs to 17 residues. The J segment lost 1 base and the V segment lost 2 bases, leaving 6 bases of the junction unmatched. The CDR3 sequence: CASSLGTSPHSYNEQFF. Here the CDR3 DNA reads TGTGCCAGCAGTTTAGGGACTAGCCCCCATTCCTACAATGAGCAGTTCTTC.

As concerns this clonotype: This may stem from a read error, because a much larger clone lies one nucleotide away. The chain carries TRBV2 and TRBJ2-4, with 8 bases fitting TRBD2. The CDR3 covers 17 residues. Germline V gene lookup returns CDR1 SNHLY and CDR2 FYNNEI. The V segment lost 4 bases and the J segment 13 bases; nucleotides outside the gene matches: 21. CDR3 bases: TGTGCCAGCAGTGGGGATCGGGAGGGCCGTCGATACAATGAGCAGTACTTC. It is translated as CASSGDREGRRYNEQYF. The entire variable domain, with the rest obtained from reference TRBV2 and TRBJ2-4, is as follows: EPEVTQTPSHQVTQMGQEVILRCVPISNHLYFYWYRQILGQKVEFLVSFYNNEISEKSEIFDDQFSVERPDGSNFTLKIRSTKLEDSAMYFCASSGDREGRRYNEQYFGAGTRLSVL.

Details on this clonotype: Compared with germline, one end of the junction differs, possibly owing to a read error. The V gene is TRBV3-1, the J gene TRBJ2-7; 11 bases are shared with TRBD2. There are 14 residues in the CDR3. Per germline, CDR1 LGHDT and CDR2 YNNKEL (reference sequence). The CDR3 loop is CVSSIASGGYEQYF. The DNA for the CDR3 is TGTGTCAGCAGCATAGCTAGCGGGGGGTACGAGCAGTACTTC.

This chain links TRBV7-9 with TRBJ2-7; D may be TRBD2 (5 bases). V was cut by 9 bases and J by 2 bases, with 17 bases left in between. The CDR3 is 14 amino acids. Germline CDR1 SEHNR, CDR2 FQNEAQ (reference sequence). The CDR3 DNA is TGTGCCAGTGCAGTCAGCGGCAGTACCTACGAGCAGTACTTC. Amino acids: CASAVSGSTYEQYF. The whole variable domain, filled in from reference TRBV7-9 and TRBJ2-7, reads DTGVSQNPRHKITKRGQNVTFRCDPISEHNRLYWYRQTLGQGPEFLTYFQNEAQLEKSRLLSDRFSAERPKGSFSTLEIQRTEQGDSAMYLCASAVSGSTYEQYFGPGTRLTVT.

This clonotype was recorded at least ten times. Written as DNA, the CDR3 is TGTGCCAGCTCACCCGGGGACAGCCTATTGAGCTCCTACGAGCAGTACTTC. It codes for CASSPGDSLLSSYEQYF. J is TRBJ2-7 and V is TRBV18, with 7 bases fitting TRBD1. The CDR3 is 17 amino acids. Germline assignment: CDR1 KGHSH and CDR2 LQKENI. Unmatched junction bases numbered 11, after V lost 3 bases and J lost 0 bases.

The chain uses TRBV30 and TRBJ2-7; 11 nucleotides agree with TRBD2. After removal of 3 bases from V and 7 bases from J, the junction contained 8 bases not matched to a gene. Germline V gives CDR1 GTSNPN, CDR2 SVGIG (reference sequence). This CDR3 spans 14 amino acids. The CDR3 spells CAWRKLAGVGEQYF. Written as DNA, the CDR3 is TGTGCCTGGAGGAAACTAGCGGGAGTAGGAGAGCAGTACTTC.

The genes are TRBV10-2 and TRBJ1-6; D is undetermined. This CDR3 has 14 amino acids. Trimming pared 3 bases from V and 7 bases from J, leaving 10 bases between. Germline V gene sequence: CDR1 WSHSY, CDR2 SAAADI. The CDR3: CASSEMGFNSPLHF. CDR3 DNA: TGCGCCAGCAGTGAAATGGGGTTCAATTCACCCCTCCACTTT.

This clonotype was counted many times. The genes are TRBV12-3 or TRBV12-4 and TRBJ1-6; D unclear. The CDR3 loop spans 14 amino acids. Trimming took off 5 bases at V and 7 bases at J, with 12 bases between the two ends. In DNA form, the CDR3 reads TGTGCCAGCAGTCCGCAGCCGGCAAATTCACCCCTCCACTTT. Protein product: CASSPQPANSPLHF.

CDR3 in amino acids: CASTPGSRAEQFF. The CDR3 DNA reads TGTGCCAGCACCCCGGGGAGTCGGGCTGAGCAGTTCTTC. The chain uses TRBV3-1 and TRBJ2-1, with D perhaps matching TRBD2 (5 bases). CDR1 and CDR2 (germline): LGHDT, YNNKEL (reference sequence). The V and J ends lost 7 bases and 9 bases respectively, with 16 bases between them. This CDR3 has 13 amino acids.

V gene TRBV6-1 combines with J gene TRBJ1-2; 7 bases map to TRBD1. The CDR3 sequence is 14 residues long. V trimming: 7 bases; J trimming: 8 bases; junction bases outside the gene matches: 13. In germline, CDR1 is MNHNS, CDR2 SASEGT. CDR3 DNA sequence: TGTGCCAGCACAAGGGCAGGGGGGATCGGAGGCTACACCTTC. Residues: CASTRAGGIGGYTF.

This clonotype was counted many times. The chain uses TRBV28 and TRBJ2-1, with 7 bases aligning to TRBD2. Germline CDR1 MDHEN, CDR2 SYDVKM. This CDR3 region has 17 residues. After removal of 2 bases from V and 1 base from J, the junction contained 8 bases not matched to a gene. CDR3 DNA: TGTGCCAGCAGTTTACGCGCCCCTAGCGGATCCTACAATGAGCAGTTCTTC. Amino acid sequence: CASSLRAPSGSYNEQFF.

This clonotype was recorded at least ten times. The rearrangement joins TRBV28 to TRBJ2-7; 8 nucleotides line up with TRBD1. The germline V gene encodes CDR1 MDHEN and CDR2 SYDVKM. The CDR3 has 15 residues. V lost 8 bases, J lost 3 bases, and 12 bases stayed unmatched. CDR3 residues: CASAYSDRVDYEQYF. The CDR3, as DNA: TGTGCCAGCGCCTACTCGGACAGGGTAGACTACGAGCAGTACTTC.